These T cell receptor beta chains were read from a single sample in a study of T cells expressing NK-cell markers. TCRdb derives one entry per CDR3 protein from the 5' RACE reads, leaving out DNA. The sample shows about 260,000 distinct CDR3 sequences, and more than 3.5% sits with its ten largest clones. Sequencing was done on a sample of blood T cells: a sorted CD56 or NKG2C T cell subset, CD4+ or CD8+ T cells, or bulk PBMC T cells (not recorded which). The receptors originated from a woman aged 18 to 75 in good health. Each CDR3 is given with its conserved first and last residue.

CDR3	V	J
CASSLISSGTGELFF	TRBV12-3/TRBV12-4	TRBJ2-2
CASSTWTRDPLNEQFF	TRBV28	TRBJ2-1
CSASDLRSGNTIYF	TRBV20-1	TRBJ1-3
CAWGSSSQETQYF	TRBV30	TRBJ2-5
CASSIRPSGFSYNEQFF	TRBV19	TRBJ2-1
CASSPGPDSRATGELFF	TRBV5-1	TRBJ2-2
CATSDTHSGANVLTF	TRBV24-1	TRBJ2-6
CASSFAGVNSPLHF	TRBV27	TRBJ1-6
CSAMDRVDTIYF	TRBV20-1	TRBJ1-3
CASSLEGGRRYNEQFF	TRBV5-6	TRBJ2-1
CASSLLGYMNTEAFF	TRBV7-2	TRBJ1-1
CASSLGVSGRAKNEQFF	TRBV5-1	TRBJ2-1
CASSFSGRSTDTQYF	TRBV12-3/TRBV12-4	TRBJ2-3
CASTSGSGEKLFF	TRBV12-3/TRBV12-4	TRBJ1-4
CASSLISRVDTGELFF	TRBV7-2	TRBJ2-2
CAWSLAGGYEQYF	TRBV30	TRBJ2-7
CASSLSTSGNTIYF	TRBV5-5	TRBJ1-3
CASSTTNRDYEQYF	TRBV18	TRBJ2-7
CASFPKGPGELFF	TRBV6-1	TRBJ2-2
CASSLGVVRERSGELFF	TRBV7-6	TRBJ2-2
CASTAGQLKFF	TRBV12-3/TRBV12-4	TRBJ2-1